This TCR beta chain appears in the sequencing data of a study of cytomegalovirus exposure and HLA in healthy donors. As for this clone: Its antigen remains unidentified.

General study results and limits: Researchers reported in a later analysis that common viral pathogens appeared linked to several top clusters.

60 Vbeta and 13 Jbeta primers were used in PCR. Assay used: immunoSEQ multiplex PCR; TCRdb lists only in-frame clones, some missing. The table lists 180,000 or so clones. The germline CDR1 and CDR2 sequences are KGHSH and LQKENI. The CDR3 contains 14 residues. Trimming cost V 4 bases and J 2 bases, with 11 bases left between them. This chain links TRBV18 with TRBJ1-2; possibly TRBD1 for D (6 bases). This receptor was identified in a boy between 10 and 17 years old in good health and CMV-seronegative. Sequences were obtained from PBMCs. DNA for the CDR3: TGTGCCAGCTCACTGGCGCAGGGGAACTATGGCTACACCTTC. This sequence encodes CASSLAQGNYGYTF.